This T cell receptor beta chain was recorded in a study of metastatic and nonmetastatic thyroid tumors. In its sample, this clone was seen a few times. All patients were untreated before thyroid surgery. The CDR3 sequence is 15 residues long. The ends lost 5 bases at V and 1 base at J; junction bases unmatched: 5. Germline V gene sequence: CDR1 MDHEN, CDR2 SYDVKM. From the PCR reads, TCRdb re-called clones with MiXCR. The repertoire holds around 4,300 clones, with 20% to 25% as singletons. The source material was tumor tissue. This rearrangement joins TRBV28 to TRBJ2-4; TRBD1 matches 7 bases. The receptor comes from a male donor with papillary thyroid cancer or a benign thyroid nodule (not recorded which). Some clones in this sample may be carry-over from other donors' samples. The CDR3 region has the DNA TGTGCCAGCAGTCTAATGACAGGGGCCAAAAACATTCAGTACTTC. It yields the protein CASSLMTGAKNIQYF.